A selection of T cell receptor beta chains follows, all from one sample in a study of CD8+CD57+ T cells in acquired aplastic anemia. TCRdb processed the reads anew with MiXCR; each CDR3 protein has one entry. This sample carries more than 150,000 distinct CDR3 sequences, approximately 45% of them seen once, and the ten largest clones take around 2.7%. Input material: sorted CD4+, CD8+, or CD8+CD57+ T cells (not recorded which) from PBMCs. These receptors all come from a human donor in good health. Both conserved end residues are part of each CDR3. D genes are given only for firm matches. Clone size appears in some rows only: once, few, many, or a class for an expanded clone.

d_gene	j_gene	v_gene	abundance	CDR3nt	CDR3aa
NA	TRBJ1-1	TRBV19	NA	TGTGCCAGTAGTGGCACCGGGACGAAAGCTTTCTTT	CASSGTGTKAFF
TRBD2	TRBJ2-3	TRBV9	NA	TGTGCCAGCAGCGTAGGCCTAGCGGGAGTAAGGACAGATACGCAGTATTTT	CASSVGLAGVRTDTQYF
NA	TRBJ2-3	TRBV2	NA	TGTGCCAGCAGGGTGCCCGGGGGCCCAGATACGCAGTATTTT	CASRVPGGPDTQYF
NA	TRBJ1-6	TRBV9	many	TGTGCCAGCAGCGTAGGGGTGTCCTATAATTCACCCCTCCACTTT	CASSVGVSYNSPLHF
NA	TRBJ2-2	TRBV6-5	few	TGTGCCAGCAGTTACGGGGGGGCCGCGAACACCGGGGAGCTGTTTTTT	CASSYGGAANTGELFF
TRBD1	TRBJ1-6	TRBV10-3	NA	TGTGCCATCAGTGGGGGGACAGGGGGTTCACCCCTCCACTTT	CAISGGTGGSPLHF
NA	TRBJ2-3	TRBV7-9	NA	TGTGCCAGCAACTATGGGGAGTGGGATACGCAGTATTTT	CASNYGEWDTQYF
TRBD1	TRBJ1-4	TRBV2	NA	TGTGCCAGCGGACAGACGGGACAGCCAAATGAAAAACTGTTTTTT	CASGQTGQPNEKLFF
NA	TRBJ2-7	TRBV4-3	NA	TGCGCCAGCAGCCGGACGTTGACCTACGAGCAGTACTTC	CASSRTLTYEQYF
NA	TRBJ2-3	TRBV5-4	NA	TGTGCCAGCAGCTTGCCAGGGGGCAGGGAGGGTACGCAGTATTTT	CASSLPGGREGTQYF
TRBD2	TRBJ2-6	TRBV19	NA	TGTGCCAGTAGTAACCCGGGACTAGCGGTCCTGACTTTC	CASSNPGLAVLTF
TRBD1	TRBJ2-7	TRBV6-1	many	TGTGCCAGCAGCCAGCGACAGGGGAGCTCCTACGAGCAGTACTTC	CASSQRQGSSYEQYF
NA	TRBJ2-7	TRBV24-1	NA	TGTGCCACCAGCCAGGGACCACCCTCCTACGAGCAGTACTTC	CATSQGPPSYEQYF
NA	TRBJ1-1	TRBV9	few	TGTGCCAGCAGCTCGACCAGGGGCCCAACTGAAGCTTTCTTT	CASSSTRGPTEAFF
TRBD1	TRBJ1-1	TRBV11-2	NA	TGTGCCAGCAGATACGGACAGGGGAACACTGAAGCTTTCTTT	CASRYGQGNTEAFF
TRBD2	TRBJ2-1	TRBV19	many	TGTGCCAGTAGTTCGGTGGGGCTAGCGGGACACAATGAGCAGTTCTTC	CASSSVGLAGHNEQFF
NA	TRBJ2-7	TRBV20-1	many	TGCAGTGCCCCCGACAGGACCTACGAGCAGTACTTC	CSAPDRTYEQYF
TRBD1	TRBJ2-7	TRBV19	many	TGTGCCAGTAGTAAAACTACAGGGGGCGAGCAGTACTTC	CASSKTTGGEQYF
NA	TRBJ1-4	TRBV7-9	NA	TGTGCCAGCAGCTTAGTCTCCGGTGAAAAACTGTTTTTT	CASSLVSGEKLFF
NA	TRBJ1-5	TRBV5-1	few	TGCGCCAAAGAAGCTAAAGGGGTTCGGGTGCAGCCCCAGCATTTT	CAKEAKGVRVQPQHF
NA	TRBJ2-1	TRBV2	NA	TGTGCCAGCACCGTGGCTACCAATGAGCAGTTCTTC	CASTVATNEQFF
NA	TRBJ2-2	TRBV6-5	NA	TGTGCCAGCAGTTACGTGTCGGCTACCGGGGAGCTGTTTTTT	CASSYVSATGELFF
NA	TRBJ1-4	TRBV7-2	NA	TGTGCCAGCAGCCAGCCCCATGCAACTAATGAAAAGCTGCTTTTT	CASSQPHATNEKLLF
NA	TRBJ2-3	TRBV28	few	TGTGCCAGCAGTTCTCCCACCTACACGGGACACCATACGCAGTATTTT	CASSSPTYTGHHTQYF
NA	TRBJ2-7	TRBV2	many	TGTGCCACCAAGGTGGCCCAGACCTACAAGCAGTACTTC	CATKVAQTYKQYF
TRBD1	TRBJ1-1	TRBV4-1	NA	TGCGCCAGCAGCCACGGACTCCGGACAGGGATGAACACTGAAGCTTTCTTT	CASSHGLRTGMNTEAFF
TRBD1	TRBJ2-2	TRBV11-2	NA	TGTGCCAGCAGCTTAATTGGGACAGTTAACACCGGGGAGCTGTTTTTT	CASSLIGTVNTGELFF
NA	TRBJ1-6	TRBV24-1	few	TGTGCCACCAGGCGGGCAGATAATTCACCCCTCCACTTT	CATRRADNSPLHF
NA	TRBJ2-3	TRBV5-1	NA	TGCGCCAGCAGCGAGCAGGGCGCAGATACGCAGTATTTT	CASSEQGADTQYF
NA	TRBJ1-1	TRBV18	NA	TGTGCCAGCTCACCACAACTCGAACAGCCAAACACTGAAGCTTTCTTT	CASSPQLEQPNTEAFF
TRBD1	TRBJ2-7	TRBV7-9	NA	TGTGCCAGCAGCTTCCGGGACAGGGATGCCTACGAGCAGTACTTC	CASSFRDRDAYEQYF
NA	TRBJ1-2	TRBV4-3	NA	TGCGCCAGCAGCCATGGTGACATTGTAGCCTATGGCTACACCTTC	CASSHGDIVAYGYTF